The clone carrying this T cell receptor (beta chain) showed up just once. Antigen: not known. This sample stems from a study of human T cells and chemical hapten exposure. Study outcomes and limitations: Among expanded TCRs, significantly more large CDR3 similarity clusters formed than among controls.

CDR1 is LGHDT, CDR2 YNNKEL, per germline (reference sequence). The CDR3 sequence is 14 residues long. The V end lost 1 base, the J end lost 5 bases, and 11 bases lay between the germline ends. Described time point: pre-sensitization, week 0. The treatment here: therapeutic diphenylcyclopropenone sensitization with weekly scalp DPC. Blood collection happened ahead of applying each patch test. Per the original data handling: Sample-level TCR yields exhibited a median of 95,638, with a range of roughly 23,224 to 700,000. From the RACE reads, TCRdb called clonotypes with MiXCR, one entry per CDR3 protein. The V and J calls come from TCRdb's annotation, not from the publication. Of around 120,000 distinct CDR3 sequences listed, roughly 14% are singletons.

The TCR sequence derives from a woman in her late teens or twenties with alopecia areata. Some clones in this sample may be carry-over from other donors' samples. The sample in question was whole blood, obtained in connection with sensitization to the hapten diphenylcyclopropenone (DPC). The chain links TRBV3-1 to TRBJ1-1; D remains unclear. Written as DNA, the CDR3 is TGTGCCAGCAGCCAAGTATCCGGGAGGACTGAAGCTTTCTTT. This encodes CASSQVSGRTEAFF.